This T cell receptor beta chain was observed in a study of blood T cell repertoires in COVID-19. In the study overall: Samples came from the United States, Italy and Spain, spanning acute and convalescent COVID-19.

The table came from immunoSEQ multiplex PCR; TCRdb's copy has only in-frame clones and leaves some out. The sample has roughly 280,000 clones, around 80% seen once. The CDR3 sequence is 13 residues long. V lost 6 bases and J lost 2, with 10 bases in between. Sequences were obtained from peripheral blood. The gene calls are TRBV12-3 or TRBV12-4 and TRBJ1-2, with D possibly TRBD1 on 6 matching bases. This sequence originates from a man in his sixties with acute or convalescent COVID-19. The CDR3 loop reads CASSIQGNYGYTF. DNA of the CDR3: TGTGCCAGCAGCATACAGGGAAACTATGGCTACACCTTC.